Below are 28 T cell receptor beta chains sequenced from a single sample in a study of CD8+CD57+ T cells in acquired aplastic anemia. Patients selected for sequencing had displayed CD8+CD57+ cell expansion by flow cytometry. For CDR3 and TCR beta VDJ profiling, genomic DNA was the template used. One entry per CDR3 protein, called by TCRdb with MiXCR from the reads. The sample includes about 160,000 distinct CDR3 sequences, roughly 50% of them seen just once. Sequenced sample: sorted CD4+, CD8+, or CD8+CD57+ T cells (not recorded which) from PBMCs. Source of these receptors: a human donor with aplastic anemia.

This sequence joins TRBV2 and TRBJ2-7; D not resolved. V dropped 9 bases and J dropped 2 bases, with 11 bases sitting between them. The germline V gene encodes CDR1 SNHLY and CDR2 FYNNEI. There are 12 residues in the CDR3. Written as DNA, the CDR3 is TGTGCCAGTCGAGACGGAACCTACGAGCAGTACTTC. Residues: CASRDGTYEQYF.

The chain is built from TRBV19 and TRBJ1-6; 10 nucleotides align to TRBD1. CDR3 length: 14 amino acids. Trimming removed 7 bases from V and 9 bases from J; junction bases left unmatched: 6. Germline V gene sequence: CDR1 LNHDA, CDR2 SQIVND (reference sequence). Here the CDR3 reads CASNDRGRVSPLHF. The CDR3 DNA follows: TGTGCCAGTAACGACAGGGGGCGCGTTTCACCCCTCCACTTT.

In this sample, this clonotype turned up many times. The chain uses TRBV6-2 or TRBV6-3 and TRBJ2-1; no firm D call. The CDR3 is 13 amino acids. Germline assignment: CDR1 MNHEY and CDR2 SVGEGT. Trimming removed 4 bases at V and 5 bases at J, with 9 bases between. This CDR3 is CASSFGEHNEQFF. The CDR3 DNA is TGTGCCAGCAGTTTCGGCGAGCACAATGAGCAGTTCTTC.

This clonotype occurred many times. The rearrangement joins TRBV11-3 to TRBJ2-4; a possible D gene is TRBD2 (5 bases). CDR1 and CDR2 from the germline V gene are SGHNT and YENEEA. Trimming removed 2 bases from V and 8 bases from J, with 13 bases in between. The CDR3 is 14 residues long. The CDR3 loop reads CASSLSISGDIQYF. DNA of the CDR3: TGTGCCAGCAGCTTAAGCATATCCGGGGACATTCAGTACTTC.

CDR3 nucleotides: TGCAGCGTTGAAACAGGGGCTCGGGAGCAGTACTTC. Translation gives CSVETGAREQYF. The chain employs TRBV29-1 and TRBJ2-7; TRBD1 aligns across 7 bases. In germline, CDR1 is SQVTM, CDR2 ANQGSEA. This CDR3 is 12 amino acids long. After removal of 2 bases from V and 7 bases from J, the junction contained 5 bases not matched to a gene.

This clonotype was detected ten times or more. The V and J genes are TRBV9 and TRBJ1-4; D might be TRBD1 (6 bases). Trimming left V 4 bases short and J 4 bases short, with 14 bases between. Germline lookup yields CDR1 SGDLS and CDR2 YYNGEE. This CDR3 has 15 residues. CDR3 coding DNA: TGTGCCAGCAGCTCCCAGGGGATTAGTAATGAAAAACTGTTTTTT. Encoded protein: CASSSQGISNEKLFF.

This clonotype was detected ten times or more. This chain uses TRBV20-1 with TRBJ2-5, with 12 bases matching TRBD2. With V trimmed by 6 bases and J by 0 bases, 8 bases remained unmatched. CDR3 length equals 16 residues. The germline V gene has CDR1 DFQATT and CDR2 SNEGSKA (reference sequence). CDR3 DNA sequence: TGCAGTGCCAACCCGACTAGCGGGAGCTACCAAGAGACCCAGTACTTC. Translated, it gives CSANPTSGSYQETQYF.

In its sample, this clonotype was seen a few times. Given a much more abundant clone one base away, this may be a read error. The CDR3 sequence is CSASSPYEQYV. CDR3 sequence (DNA): TGCAGTGCTAGCTCCCCCTACGAGCAGTACGTC. V and J are TRBV20-1 and TRBJ2-7; D is unresolved. The length of the CDR3 is 11 residues. Trimming took 3 bases from V and 2 from J, leaving 5 bases between them. Germline V lookup: CDR1 DFQATT, CDR2 SNEGSKA (reference sequence).

This clonotype has at least ten counts. This chain links TRBV11-3 with TRBJ2-7; D unclear. V was clipped by 2 bases and J by 3 bases, with 8 bases between them. The CDR3 covers 13 residues. From germline, CDR1 is SGHNT and CDR2 YENEEA. As DNA, the CDR3 is TGTGCCAGCAGCTTATCGGGCGGCTACGAGCAGTACGTC. Amino acids: CASSLSGGYEQYV.

The table lists this clonotype with a few counts. A read error is likely, as this CDR3 ends without the conserved phenylalanine or tryptophan. J is TRBJ1-1 and V is TRBV20-1; D is perhaps TRBD1 (5 bases). The V end was cut by 0 bases, the J end by 5 bases, with 10 bases between. Germline lookup yields CDR1 DFQATT and CDR2 SNEGSKA (reference sequence). The CDR3 has 13 amino acids. The CDR3, as DNA: TGCAGTGCTAGAGAGGGGGTTCGGACTGAAGCTTTCTCT. Translated: CSAREGVRTEAFS.

Many counts were recorded for this clonotype. This chain connects TRBV7-2 to TRBJ2-7; TRBD1 agrees at 9 bases. The V gene's germline CDR1 is SGHTA and CDR2 FQGNSA. Trimming removed 3 bases from V and 2 bases from J; junction bases left unmatched: 5. The CDR3 extends over 15 amino acids. CDR3 sequence: CASSFGRQGAYEQYF. DNA of the CDR3: TGTGCCAGCAGCTTCGGTAGACAGGGGGCCTACGAGCAGTACTTC.

This clonotype came up many times. The genes are TRBV5-5 and TRBJ1-2; the D gene is possibly TRBD1 (5 bases). V lost 0 bases and J 0 bases, leaving 12 bases between the germline ends. CDR1 and CDR2 (germline): SGHKS, YYEKEE (reference sequence). CDR3 size: 16 residues. CDR3: CASSLGGDGANYGYTF. The CDR3 DNA reads TGTGCCAGCAGCTTGGGGGGGGACGGAGCTAACTATGGCTACACCTTC.

This clonotype showed up just once. The gene calls are TRBV2 and TRBJ1-2; D remains unclear. Germline CDR1 is SNHLY and CDR2 is FYNNEI. The V end lost 4 bases, the J end lost 9 bases, and 18 bases lay between the germline ends. The CDR3 extends over 14 amino acids. CDR3 nucleotide sequence: TGTGCCAGCAGTGCTTTGGAGGACGTCGGGAGCTACACCTTC. Translated: CASSALEDVGSYTF.

This chain links TRBV10-3 with TRBJ1-1; possibly TRBD1 for D (5 bases). This CDR3 is 15 amino acids long. V dropped 6 bases and J dropped 1 base, with 15 bases sitting between them. Looked up from germline, CDR1 is ENHRY and CDR2 is SYGVKD. The CDR3 spells CAISGGRARNTEAFF. In DNA, the CDR3 is TGTGCCATCAGCGGGGGTCGGGCGCGGAACACTGAAGCTTTCTTT.

This clonotype was detected many times. This chain uses TRBV9 with TRBJ2-5, with 7 positions matching TRBD2. The CDR3 is made up of 15 amino acids. In germline, CDR1 is SGDLS, CDR2 YYNGEE. Losses at the gene ends were 0 bases for V and 4 bases for J; bases not matched to a gene: 6. The CDR3 nucleotides are TGTGCCAGCAGCGTAGGAAGCGGGGAAGGAGAGACCCAGTACTTC. This codes for CASSVGSGEGETQYF. The full variable domain, its missing parts supplied by reference TRBV9 and TRBJ2-5, is DSGVTQTPKHLITATGQRVTLRCSPRSGDLSVYWYQQSLDQGLQFLIQYYNGEERAKGNILERFSAQQFPDLHSELNLSSLELGDSALYFCASSVGSGEGETQYFGPGTRLLVL.

The J gene is TRBJ2-5, the V gene TRBV29-1; D unclear. Germline V gene sequence: CDR1 SQVTM, CDR2 ANQGSEA. Trimming took off 4 bases at V and 5 bases at J, with 23 bases between the two ends. This CDR3 comprises 16 residues. CDR3 residues: CSVGSILRVQGETQYF. The CDR3 nucleotides read TGCAGCGTTGGAAGTATACTCCGGGTCCAAGGCGAGACCCAGTACTTC.

On this clonotype: The junction differs from germline at one of its ends, possibly a read error. CDR3 sequence: CASSLAGSQETQHF. The DNA for the CDR3 is TGTGCCAGCAGTTTGGCCGGGTCCCAAGAGACCCAGCATTTT. The chain employs TRBV10-3 and TRBJ1-5; unclear D gene. This CDR3 is 14 amino acids long. Germline V gives CDR1 ENHRY, CDR2 SYGVKD.

In its sample, this clonotype was seen a few times. This sequence joins TRBV18 and TRBJ2-7; possibly TRBD2 for D (6 bases). Trimming took 3 bases from V and 3 from J, leaving 15 bases between them. This CDR3 comprises 15 residues. The germline gives CDR1 KGHSH, CDR2 LQKENI. CDR3 sequence (DNA): TGTGCCAGCTCACCTGGAGAGGGAGGTGTCTACGAGCAGTACTTC. Its translation: CASSPGEGGVYEQYF.

V usage is TRBV10-3 and J usage is TRBJ2-7, with D perhaps matching TRBD1 or TRBD2 (6 bases each). V was trimmed by 8 bases and J by 1 base, leaving 15 bases between them. The germline gives CDR1 ENHRY, CDR2 SYGVKD. The CDR3 has 14 residues. CDR3 loop: CAIGGTRGSYEQYF. CDR3 coding DNA: TGTGCCATCGGAGGGACAAGGGGATCCTACGAGCAGTACTTC.

This clonotype has only a few counts. The chain couples TRBV6-2 or TRBV6-3 to TRBJ2-3, with TRBD2 matching 7 bases. The CDR3 spans 17 residues. Germline V CDR1 and CDR2: MNHEY, SVGEGT. After removal of 0 bases from V and 0 bases from J, the junction contained 6 bases not matched to a gene. CDR3 sequence (DNA): TGTGCCAGCAGTTACTCTGGCCGACTAGCTAGCACAGATACGCAGTATTTT. Translating gives CASSYSGRLASTDTQYF.

The chain employs TRBV9 and TRBJ2-1; 9 nucleotides match TRBD1. CDR3 size: 14 residues. Germline V gene lookup returns CDR1 SGDLS and CDR2 YYNGEE. V lost 2 bases and J lost 10; bases outside the gene matches: 7. Here the CDR3 DNA reads TGTGCCAGCAGCGTCGGACAGGGGCAAGGGGAGCAGTTCTTC. This codes for CASSVGQGQGEQFF.

This clonotype was seen at least ten times. The V and J genes are TRBV6-1 and TRBJ1-2; tentatively, D is TRBD1 (5 bases). V was clipped by 7 bases and J by 6 bases, with 21 bases between them. This CDR3 region has 15 residues. Germline V gene lookup returns CDR1 MNHNS and CDR2 SASEGT. The CDR3 nucleotides read TGTGCCAGCAAGCCCGTCAGGGAGGTAGGCCATGGCTACACCTTC. Protein sequence: CASKPVREVGHGYTF.

The chain combines TRBV5-5 with TRBJ1-6; TRBD1 matches 9 bases. Germline CDR1 is SGHKS and CDR2 is YYEKEE (reference sequence). After removal of 4 bases from V and 9 bases from J, the junction contained 2 bases not matched to a gene. CDR3 length: 13 residues. The CDR3 DNA reads as TGTGCCAGCAGCCGACAGGGGGGTTCACCCCTCCACTTT. This sequence encodes CASSRQGGSPLHF.

This chain connects TRBV11-2 to TRBJ1-5; unclear D gene. V lost 3 bases and J lost 0, with 3 bases in between. There are 13 residues in the CDR3. Germline V gene lookup returns CDR1 SGHAT and CDR2 FQNNGV. In DNA form, the CDR3 reads TGTGCCAGCAGCTTCCATAGCAATCAGCCCCAGCATTTT. It is translated as CASSFHSNQPQHF. The full variable domain, rest sourced from reference TRBV11-2 and TRBJ1-5, is EAGVAQSPRYKIIEKRQSVAFWCNPISGHATLYWYQQILGQGPKLLIQFQNNGVVDDSQLPKDRFSAERLKGVDSTLKIQPAKLEDSAVYLCASSFHSNQPQHFGDGTRLSIL.

This clonotype was detected once. One base away lies a much larger clone, so this may be a sequencing read error. In this CDR3 the conserved last residue, phenylalanine or tryptophan, is missing, so a read error is likely. The chain has TRBV7-8 and TRBJ1-3; D remains ambiguous. CDR1 SGHVS and CDR2 FQNEAQ come from the germline V gene. With 1 base removed from V and 0 bases from J, the gap between germline ends came to 10 bases. The CDR3 contains 16 residues. The CDR3 DNA sequence: TGTGCCAGCAGCTTAGAAAGCAGCCACTCTGGAAACACCATATATTCT. Translation: CASSLESSHSGNTIYS.

Comments on this clonotype: One base away lies a much larger clone, so this may be a sequencing read error. This chain links TRBV10-3 with TRBJ2-7; D is ambiguous. In germline, CDR1 is ENHRY, CDR2 SYGVKD. The CDR3 is made up of 14 amino acids. CDR3: CAVSEIGVTYVQYF. CDR3 DNA: TGTGCCGTCAGTGAGATTGGGGTTACTTACGTGCAGTACTTC.

V is TRBV11-2 and J is TRBJ1-3; D gene unclear. CDR3 length equals 15 residues. Germline V CDR1 and CDR2: SGHAT, FQNNGV. The V end lost 0 bases, the J end lost 4 bases, and 10 bases lay between the germline ends. This CDR3 reads CASSLDRLMGNTIYF. Here the CDR3 DNA reads TGTGCCAGCAGCTTAGACAGGCTAATGGGAAACACCATATATTTT.

This CDR3 is CSVRQGGGNSPLHF. The CDR3 nucleotides read TGCAGCGTTCGACAGGGAGGAGGAAATTCACCCCTCCACTTT. This rearrangement joins TRBV29-1 to TRBJ1-6, with 7 positions matching TRBD1. Germline CDR1 reads SQVTM; CDR2 reads ANQGSEA. CDR3 length: 14 residues. With V trimmed by 5 bases and J by 7 bases, 8 bases remained unmatched.